These 26 T cell receptor beta chains were sequenced from one sample in a study of T cells in Graves' hyperthyroidism and ophthalmopathy. RNA transcripts gave rise to amplified TCR beta CDR3 regions. TCR CDR3 regions were first amplified by RT-PCR with HTBI primers. TCRdb processed the multiplex PCR reads anew with MiXCR; each CDR3 protein has one entry. This sample has about 690,000 distinct CDR3 sequences, with 15% to 20% found just once. The sample consisted of blood. The receptors come from a man in his fifties with Graves' hyperthyroidism.

About this clonotype: Lacking the conserved final phenylalanine or tryptophan, this CDR3 likely reflects a read error. The chain is built from TRBV12-3 or TRBV12-4 and TRBJ2-7; D call uncertain. V dropped 1 base and J dropped 3 bases, with 10 bases sitting between them. This CDR3 is 14 amino acids long. CDR3 sequence reads: CASSLGHGDYEQYI. As DNA, the CDR3 is TGTGCCAGCAGTTTAGGACACGGCGACTACGAGCAGTACATC.

J is TRBJ2-7 and V is TRBV18, with 10 nucleotides matching TRBD2. Germline V lookup: CDR1 KGHSH, CDR2 LQKENI. V trimming: 3 bases; J trimming: 6 bases; junction bases outside the gene matches: 8. The CDR3 totals 15 residues. The CDR3 DNA reads as TGTGCCAGCTCACCTCAAGCGGGAGGGCCCTCCGAGCAGTACTTC. It translates to CASSPQAGGPSEQYF.

This clonotype came up a few times. The chain uses TRBV28 and TRBJ2-3; TRBD1 matches 9 bases. V shed 2 bases, J shed 5 bases, and the junction held 14 bases outside the gene matches. CDR3 length: 18 amino acids. Germline lookup yields CDR1 MDHEN and CDR2 SYDVKM. Here the CDR3 DNA reads TGTGCCAGCAGTTTAGCCGCCACCTTACAGGGGGCGTTAGATACGCAGTATTTT. It specifies CASSLAATLQGALDTQYF.

This clonotype was seen ten or more times. The chain couples TRBV7-8 to TRBJ2-7; 10 bases agree with TRBD1. Per germline, CDR1 SGHVS and CDR2 FQNEAQ. V lost 5 bases to trimming and J lost 9 bases; unmatched junction nucleotides: 10. The CDR3 has 14 residues. As DNA, the CDR3 is TGTGCCAGCAGCGCACCCAGACAGGGGGCCGTGCAGTACTTC. It codes for CASSAPRQGAVQYF.

The gene calls are TRBV5-1 and TRBJ2-2; the match to TRBD1 covers 9 bases. The CDR3 length is 15 residues. Trimming removed 4 bases from V and 7 bases from J; junction bases left unmatched: 8. CDR1 and CDR2 (germline): SGHRS, YFSETQ. CDR3 in DNA: TGCGCCAGCAGCACTACACAGGGGGCTAGCGGGGAGCTGTTTTTT. Its protein product is CASSTTQGASGELFF.

This clonotype came up many times. The rearrangement links TRBV28 to TRBJ2-5; D remains unclear. V lost 5 bases and J 2 bases, leaving 12 bases between the germline ends. The CDR3 has 14 residues. CDR1 and CDR2 (germline): MDHEN, SYDVKM. CDR3 region: CASSPLVRQETQYF. DNA for the CDR3: TGTGCCAGCAGTCCACTCGTGAGGCAAGAGACCCAGTACTTC. The complete variable domain, with remaining parts taken from reference TRBV28 and TRBJ2-5, reads DVKVTQSSRYLVKRTGEKVFLECVQDMDHENMFWYRQDPGLGLRLIYFSYDVKMKEKGDIPEGYSVSREKKERFSLILESASTNQTSMYLCASSPLVRQETQYFGPGTRLLVL.

The table lists this clonotype with many counts. The V and J genes are TRBV7-9 and TRBJ1-1; a possible D gene is TRBD1 (6 bases). Trimming stripped 10 bases from V and 1 base from J, with 19 bases between. Germline V lookup: CDR1 SEHNR, CDR2 FQNEAQ (reference sequence). The CDR3 runs 15 residues. The CDR3 spells CATLKAGQTNTEAFF. As DNA, the CDR3 is TGTGCCACTCTAAAGGCAGGACAGACGAACACTGAAGCTTTCTTT.

This clonotype was counted only a few times. This chain joins TRBV28 and TRBJ2-7; D is unclear. V was trimmed by 3 bases and J by 3 bases, leaving 9 bases between them. Per the germline V gene, CDR1 is MDHEN and CDR2 is SYDVKM. The CDR3 consists of 13 residues. CDR3 residues: CASSFIESYEQYF. CDR3 bases: TGTGCCAGCAGTTTCATCGAGAGCTACGAGCAGTACTTC. Using reference TRBV28 and TRBJ2-7 for the parts outside the CDR3, the full variable domain is DVKVTQSSRYLVKRTGEKVFLECVQDMDHENMFWYRQDPGLGLRLIYFSYDVKMKEKGDIPEGYSVSREKKERFSLILESASTNQTSMYLCASSFIESYEQYFGPGTRLTVT.

There are many counts of this clonotype. The chain carries TRBV18 and TRBJ2-3, with a weak D call TRBD2 (5 bases). V shed 2 bases and J shed 8 bases, with 11 bases lying between them. Germline CDR1 and CDR2: KGHSH and LQKENI. The CDR3 has 13 residues. This CDR3 is CASSPEDWGTQYF. CDR3 nucleotides: TGTGCCAGCTCACCAGAGGACTGGGGTACGCAGTATTTT.

This clonotype was seen many times. V is TRBV2 and J is TRBJ2-3; the D gene is possibly TRBD2 (5 bases). Trimming shortened V by 4 bases and J by 2 bases, and 10 bases separated the two germline ends. The CDR3 runs 14 residues. The germline V gene encodes CDR1 SNHLY and CDR2 FYNNEI. CDR3 protein: CASSGPGNTDTQYF. CDR3 DNA sequence: TGTGCCAGCAGTGGTCCGGGAAACACAGATACGCAGTATTTT.

This clonotype was seen a few times. This rearrangement joins TRBV6-1 to TRBJ2-1; TRBD2 might be the D (5 bases). This CDR3 region has 15 residues. Germline V gene data show CDR1 as MNHNS and CDR2 as SASEGT. Deletions cut 1 base from V and 6 bases from J, with 13 bases between. The CDR3: CASSEGAGLPNEQFF. CDR3 DNA: TGTGCCAGCAGTGAAGGGGCGGGTTTGCCCAATGAGCAGTTCTTC.

At least ten counts were recorded for this clonotype. The chain is built from TRBV6-1 and TRBJ2-5; D is unresolved. The CDR3 totals 11 residues. Germline-derived CDR1 and CDR2 are MNHNS and SASEGT. Trimming cost V 6 bases and J 5 bases, with 7 bases left between them. The CDR3 loop is CASRVEETQYF. As DNA, the CDR3 is TGTGCCAGCAGGGTTGAGGAGACCCAGTACTTC.

The chain employs TRBV4-3 and TRBJ1-2; D not certain. V lost 2 bases and J 9 bases, leaving 13 bases between the germline ends. Germline V gives CDR1 LGHNA, CDR2 YSLEER. CDR3 length: 13 amino acids. As DNA, the CDR3 is TGCGCCAGCAGCCAATTTCCGGGGAAGAGCTACACCTTC. This encodes CASSQFPGKSYTF.

This clonotype was counted at least ten times. V is TRBV10-3 and J is TRBJ1-2, with a tentative D call TRBD1 (6 bases). Per the germline V gene, CDR1 is ENHRY and CDR2 is SYGVKD. Trimming stripped 2 bases from V and 7 bases from J, with 17 bases between. There are 15 residues in the CDR3. CDR3 nucleotide sequence: TGTGCCATCAGTGAGCCCTCGACAGGTCTAACTGGCTACACCTTC. Translation gives CAISEPSTGLTGYTF.

This clonotype was counted ten times or more. This sequence joins TRBV13 and TRBJ2-7; TRBD1 agrees at 7 bases. Trimming cost V 7 bases and J 1 base; bases outside gene matches: 7. This CDR3 comprises 14 residues. CDR1 and CDR2 from the germline V gene are PRHDT and FYEKMQ (reference sequence). The CDR3 region is CASTAGTASYEQYF. As DNA, the CDR3 is TGTGCCAGCACCGCCGGGACAGCTTCCTACGAGCAGTACTTC.

This clonotype has at least ten counts. The chain has TRBV27 and TRBJ1-2; 7 nucleotides match TRBD1. The length of the CDR3 is 16 residues. CDR1 is MNHEY, CDR2 SMNVEV, per germline (reference sequence). Trimming took 4 bases from V and 6 from J; bases not matched to a gene: 14. CDR3 sequence reads: CASSSGTAKKRNGYTF. In DNA, the CDR3 is TGTGCCAGCAGTTCCGGGACAGCAAAGAAAAGGAATGGCTACACCTTC.

This clonotype was seen many times. J is TRBJ1-4 and V is TRBV27; no reliable D call. The CDR3 sequence is 17 residues long. V lost 5 bases and J lost 8, with 24 bases in between. Per germline, CDR1 MNHEY and CDR2 SMNVEV (reference sequence). The CDR3 spells CASSPSPGRTYNEKLFF. The CDR3 DNA sequence: TGTGCCAGCAGTCCTTCTCCAGGACGGACCTACAACGAAAAACTGTTTTTT.

This clonotype was seen many times. V is TRBV2 and J is TRBJ1-1, with 8 bases matching TRBD1. The CDR3 spans 14 residues. Germline CDR1 SNHLY, CDR2 FYNNEI. Germline trimming cut 4 bases from V and 4 bases from J; bases unmatched to any gene: 5. CDR3 loop: CASSADRDGTEAFF. CDR3 sequence (DNA): TGTGCCAGCAGTGCGGACAGGGATGGCACTGAAGCTTTCTTT. The entire variable domain, with the rest obtained from reference TRBV2 and TRBJ1-1, is as follows: EPEVTQTPSHQVTQMGQEVILRCVPISNHLYFYWYRQILGQKVEFLVSFYNNEISEKSEIFDDQFSVERPDGSNFTLKIRSTKLEDSAMYFCASSADRDGTEAFFGQGTRLTVV.

This clonotype was seen more than once but under ten times. This chain links TRBV5-1 with TRBJ2-3, with D perhaps TRBD1 (6 bases). The CDR3 has 15 residues. The ends were cut back, 0 bases at V and 3 bases at J, with 11 bases in the middle. From germline, CDR1 is SGHRS and CDR2 YFSETQ. CDR3 region: CASSLVQGTTDTQYF. The CDR3 bases are TGCGCCAGCAGCTTGGTCCAGGGGACAACAGATACGCAGTATTTT.

This clonotype was counted at least ten times. The chain combines TRBV28 with TRBJ2-5, with 14 bases aligning to TRBD2. The CDR3 runs to 18 residues. The germline V gene encodes CDR1 MDHEN and CDR2 SYDVKM. Trimming cost V 3 bases and J 5 bases; bases outside gene matches: 11. This CDR3 reads CASSFGPRLAGGRETQYF. As DNA, the CDR3 is TGTGCCAGCAGTTTTGGGCCCCGACTAGCGGGAGGGAGGGAGACCCAGTACTTC.

This clonotype was recorded a few times. The V gene is TRBV18, the J gene TRBJ1-4, with D tentatively TRBD1 (5 bases). The CDR3 sequence is 15 residues long. Germline CDR1 reads KGHSH; CDR2 reads LQKENI. V was clipped by 0 bases and J by 7 bases, with 12 bases between them. In DNA, the CDR3 is TGTGCCAGCTCACCACCGGAGGGGCGAGGTGAAAAACTGTTTTTT. It specifies CASSPPEGRGEKLFF.

This clonotype was counted at least ten times. Its ends do not fully match the called genes, so a read error is possible. The chain couples TRBV20-1 to TRBJ2-5; 16 positions agree with TRBD2. This CDR3 contains 14 residues. CDR1 is DFQATT and CDR2 is SNEGSKA in the germline V gene (reference sequence). This chain's CDR3 is CSARVTGLAGGGHF. In nucleotides, the CDR3 is TGCAGTGCTAGAGTGACGGGACTAGCGGGAGGGGGTCACTTC.

The table lists this clonotype with a few counts. The gene calls are TRBV24-1 and TRBJ2-1; TRBD1 matches 9 bases. Germline CDR1 KGHDR, CDR2 SFDVKD. The V and J ends lost 4 bases and 10 bases, in that order; junction bases with no gene match: 7. This CDR3 is 14 amino acids long. The CDR3 here is CATSESTTGGEQFF. The CDR3 nucleotides are TGTGCCACCAGTGAATCAACGACAGGGGGAGAGCAGTTCTTC.

About this clonotype: A much larger clone lies one base from this, so it may be a read error. This chain connects TRBV10-3 to TRBJ1-1; 7 nucleotides match TRBD1. Germline loops: CDR1 ENHRY, CDR2 SYGVKD. The CDR3 is made up of 14 amino acids. V shed 7 bases, J shed 4 bases, and the junction held 9 bases outside the gene matches. The CDR3 DNA reads TGTGCCATCAAATACAGGGGAACGAGCACTGAAGCTTTCTTT. Its translation: CAIKYRGTSTEAFF.

This chain uses TRBV5-1 with TRBJ2-1; 8 positions match TRBD2. After removal of 0 bases from V and 2 bases from J, the junction contained 4 bases not matched to a gene. Germline V gives CDR1 SGHRS, CDR2 YFSETQ. This CDR3 is built from 16 residues. CDR3 DNA: TGCGCCAGCAGCTTGGTAGCGGGATCCCCCTACAATGAGCAGTTCTTC. Translation gives CASSLVAGSPYNEQFF. The full variable domain, rest sourced from reference TRBV5-1 and TRBJ2-1, is KAGVTQTPRYLIKTRGQQVTLSCSPISGHRSVSWYQQTPGQGLQFLFEYFSETQRNKGNFPGRFSGRQFSNSRSEMNVSTLELGDSALYLCASSLVAGSPYNEQFFGPGTRLTVL.

This clonotype was seen many times. The rearrangement uses TRBV5-1 and TRBJ2-1; D uncertain. Trimming left V 4 bases short and J 10 bases short, with 9 bases between. CDR1 is SGHRS and CDR2 is YFSETQ in the germline V gene. This CDR3 is 11 amino acids long. The CDR3 region has the DNA TGCGCCAGCAGCCAACTGGGAGAGCAGTTCTTC. Its protein is CASSQLGEQFF.